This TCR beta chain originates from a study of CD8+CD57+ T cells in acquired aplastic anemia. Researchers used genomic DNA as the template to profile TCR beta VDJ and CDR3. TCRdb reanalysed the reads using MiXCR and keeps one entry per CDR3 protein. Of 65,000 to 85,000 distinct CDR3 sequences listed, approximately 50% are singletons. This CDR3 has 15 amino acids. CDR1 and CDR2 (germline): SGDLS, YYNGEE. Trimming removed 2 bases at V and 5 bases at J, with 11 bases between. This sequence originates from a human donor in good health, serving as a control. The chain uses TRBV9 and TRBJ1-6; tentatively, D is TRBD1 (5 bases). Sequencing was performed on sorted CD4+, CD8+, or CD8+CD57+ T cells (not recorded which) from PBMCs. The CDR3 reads CASSVLGEDNSPLHF. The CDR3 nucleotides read TGTGCCAGCAGCGTTTTGGGGGAAGATAATTCACCCCTCCACTTT.